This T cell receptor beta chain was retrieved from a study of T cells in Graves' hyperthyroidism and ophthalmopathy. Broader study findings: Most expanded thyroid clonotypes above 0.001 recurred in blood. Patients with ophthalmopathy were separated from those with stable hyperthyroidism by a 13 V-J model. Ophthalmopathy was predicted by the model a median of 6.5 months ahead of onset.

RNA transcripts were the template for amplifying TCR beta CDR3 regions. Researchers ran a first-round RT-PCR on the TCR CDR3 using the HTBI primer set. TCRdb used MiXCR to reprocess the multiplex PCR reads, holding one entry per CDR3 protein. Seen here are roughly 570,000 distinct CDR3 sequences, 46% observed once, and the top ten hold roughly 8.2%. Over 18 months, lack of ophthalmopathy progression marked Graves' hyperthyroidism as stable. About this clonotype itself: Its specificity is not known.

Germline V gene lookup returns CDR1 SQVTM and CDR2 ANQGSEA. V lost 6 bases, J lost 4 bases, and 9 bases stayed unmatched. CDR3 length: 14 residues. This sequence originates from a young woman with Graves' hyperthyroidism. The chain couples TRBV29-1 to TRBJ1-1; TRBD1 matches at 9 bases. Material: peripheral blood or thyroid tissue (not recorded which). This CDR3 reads CSVSGTGSPTEAFF. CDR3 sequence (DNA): TGCAGCGTGTCCGGGACAGGGTCCCCCACTGAAGCTTTCTTT.